The 15 T cell receptor beta chains presented below share a single source sample, sequenced in a study of cytomegalovirus exposure and HLA in healthy donors. The PCR was carried out with 60 Vbeta primers and 13 Jbeta primers. Profiled with immunoSEQ multiplex PCR; TCRdb holds only in-frame clones, not every one. The sample has fewer than 140,000 clones, about three quarters seen once. Sequenced: PBMCs. The origin of the receptors is a woman aged 45 to 65 in good health and CMV-seropositive.

This clone was counted only a few times. The V call is TRBV6-1, the J call TRBJ1-5; maybe TRBD1 (5 bases). Germline values: CDR1 MNHNS, CDR2 SASEGT. This CDR3 has 15 residues. With 0 bases removed from V and 6 bases from J, the gap between germline ends came to 12 bases. CDR3 DNA sequence: TGTGCCAGCAGTGAAGCCGGAGGGGCAAGTCAGCCCCAGCATTTT. Protein sequence: CASSEAGGASQPQHF.

V usage is TRBV11-1 and J usage is TRBJ1-3; the D gene is possibly TRBD1 (6 bases). CDR1 is SGHAT, CDR2 FQDESV, per germline (reference sequence). CDR3 size: 16 residues. The V gene lost 5 bases and the J gene lost 0 bases, with 14 bases spanning the gap. For the CDR3, the DNA is TGTGCCAGCAGCCGAAGGGACACCTCCTCTGGAAACACCATATATTTT. Translated: CASSRRDTSSGNTIYF.

V is TRBV7-3 and J is TRBJ1-1; TRBD1 matches 7 bases. Germline CDR1 is SGHTA and CDR2 is FQGTGA. The ends lost 6 bases at V and 1 base at J; junction bases unmatched: 8. The CDR3 has 15 residues. This CDR3 is CASRRDSLQNTEAFF. CDR3 nucleotide sequence: TGTGCCAGCAGACGGGACAGTCTTCAGAACACTGAAGCTTTCTTT.

The V and J genes are TRBV18 and TRBJ1-2, with 8 positions matching TRBD1. With V trimmed by 3 bases and J by 5 bases, 5 bases remained unmatched. The germline V gene encodes CDR1 KGHSH and CDR2 LQKENI. The CDR3 is made up of 14 amino acids. The CDR3 loop is CASSPRTGRYGYTF. The CDR3 DNA reads as TGTGCCAGCTCACCCCGGACAGGGAGGTATGGCTACACCTTC. Using reference TRBV18 and TRBJ1-2 for the parts outside the CDR3, the full variable domain is NAGVMQNPRHLVRRRGQEARLRCSPMKGHSHVYWYRQLPEEGLKFMVYLQKENIIDESGMPKERFSAEFPKEGPSILRIQQVVRGDSAAYFCASSPRTGRYGYTFGSGTRLTVV.

There are a few counts of this clone. The CDR3 protein is CASSLNSGGEAFF. DNA of the CDR3: TGCGCCAGCAGCTTGAACTCCGGCGGGGAAGCTTTCTTT. V gene TRBV5-1 combines with J gene TRBJ1-1, with unresolved D. The CDR3 is 13 amino acids. Per the germline V gene, CDR1 is SGHRS and CDR2 is YFSETQ. V lost 1 base and J 8 bases, leaving 12 bases between the germline ends.

In its sample, this clone was seen many times. The gene calls are TRBV4-1 and TRBJ1-5, with 7 positions matching TRBD1. The CDR3 totals 14 residues. CDR1 and CDR2 from the germline V gene are MGHRA and YSYEKL. After removal of 4 bases from V and 7 bases from J, the junction contained 7 bases not matched to a gene. As DNA, the CDR3 is TGCGCCAGCAGCCCTCGACAGGGATCCCAGCCCCAGCATTTT. The encoded protein is CASSPRQGSQPQHF.

V is TRBV18 and J is TRBJ1-4; D unresolved. CDR3 length equals 16 residues. Looked up from germline, CDR1 is KGHSH and CDR2 is LQKENI. Deletions cut 3 bases from V and 0 bases from J, with 11 bases between. Here the CDR3 reads CASSPTPFATNEKLFF. CDR3 nucleotide sequence: TGTGCCAGCTCACCGACTCCATTTGCAACTAATGAAAAACTGTTTTTT.

The gene calls are TRBV4-2 and TRBJ1-2; 8 bases are shared with TRBD1. The CDR3 sequence is 15 residues long. The germline gives CDR1 LGHNA, CDR2 YNFKEQ. V was pared by 0 bases and J by 3 bases, with 3 bases of the junction left unmatched. The CDR3, as DNA: TGTGCCAGCAGCCAAGAGAACAGGGGGTACTATGGCTACACCTTC. This codes for CASSQENRGYYGYTF.

V usage is TRBV6-4 and J usage is TRBJ1-1; D gene uncertain. Germline CDR1 and CDR2: MRHNA and SNTAGT. The V gene lost 6 bases and the J gene lost 0 bases, with 8 bases spanning the gap. CDR3 length equals 13 residues. CDR3 region: CASRRKMNTEAFF. The CDR3 bases are TGTGCCAGCAGGCGAAAAATGAACACTGAAGCTTTCTTT.

The rearrangement links TRBV20-1 to TRBJ1-2; D is ambiguous. Germline-derived CDR1 and CDR2 are DFQATT and SNEGSKA (reference sequence). The CDR3 is 11 residues long. Trimming stripped 2 bases from V and 3 bases from J, with 4 bases between. CDR3: CSARHDYGYTF. The CDR3 DNA is TGCAGTGCTAGACATGACTATGGCTACACCTTC.

The rearrangement links TRBV5-1 to TRBJ1-1; weak D call: TRBD1 (6 bases). The CDR3 extends over 16 amino acids. V was shortened by 3 bases and J by 0 bases, with 15 bases between the two germline ends. The germline CDR1 and CDR2 sequences are SGHRS and YFSETQ. The CDR3 DNA reads TGCGCCAGCAGCTCTCGGGTGGGGGCGATGAACACTGAAGCTTTCTTT. Translated, it gives CASSSRVGAMNTEAFF.

Worth noting for this clone: A junction boundary mismatches the germline segment, possibly from a read error. This chain connects TRBV10-3 to TRBJ2-3, with TRBD2 matching 9 bases. CDR1 is ENHRY, CDR2 SYGVKD, per germline. The CDR3 has 16 residues. This chain's CDR3 is CASSRVAGAGTDTQYF. The CDR3 nucleotides read TGTGCCAGCAGTCGAGTAGCGGGGGCAGGCACAGATACGCAGTATTTT.

This clone was recorded only once. The V gene is TRBV5-4, the J gene TRBJ1-2; D is unresolved. Trimming pared 3 bases from V and 2 bases from J, leaving 8 bases between. This CDR3 comprises 13 residues. Germline V gene sequence: CDR1 SGHNT, CDR2 YYREEE (reference sequence). This CDR3 is CASSSQMNYGYTF. The CDR3 nucleotides are TGTGCCAGCAGCTCCCAGATGAACTATGGCTACACCTTC.

Details on this clone: The same CDR3 can be traced to other DNA sequences in this sample. The V call is TRBV10-3, the J call TRBJ1-2; D ambiguous. V was pared by 0 bases and J by 2 bases, with 7 bases between. Germline CDR1 and CDR2: ENHRY and SYGVKD. The CDR3 loop spans 14 amino acids. This CDR3 is CAISESGGNYGYTF. CDR3 bases: TGTGCCATCAGTGAGTCCGGAGGGAACTATGGCTACACCTTC.

This clone has a handful of counts. The chain links TRBV2 to TRBJ2-7, with D perhaps matching TRBD1 (6 bases). Germline CDR1 is SNHLY and CDR2 is FYNNEI. The CDR3 runs 14 residues. V was pared by 7 bases and J by 3 bases, with 16 bases between. CDR3 region: CASTVQQGYYEQYF. The CDR3 DNA follows: TGTGCCAGCACGGTCCAACAGGGCTACTACGAGCAGTACTTC.